The rows below give T cell receptor beta chains drawn from one sample of a study of T cells in Graves' hyperthyroidism and ophthalmopathy. Via MiXCR, TCRdb re-called the multiplex PCR reads, giving one row per CDR3 protein. The sample carries fewer than 450,000 distinct CDR3 sequences, about 17% recorded once. The sample was blood. All receptors come from a woman aged 25 to 39 with Graves' hyperthyroidism that later progressed to Graves' ophthalmopathy. CDR3s include the opening cysteine and the closing phenylalanine or tryptophan.

V	CDR3
TRBV5-5	CASSRAGTGFSHEQYF
TRBV30	CAWSPDSPYTEAFF
TRBV30	CAWSAPTGYVGNQPQHF
TRBV6-2/TRBV6-3	CASSLNGQPQHF
TRBV7-9	CASSLGMVRGDRAHETQYF
TRBV27	CASSSYLTLEAFF
TRBV20-1	CSARDMTAGTGSTNYGYTF
TRBV9	CASSAVRDRSISTTYEQYF
TRBV11-2	CASSLLLSGSIDTQYF
TRBV18	CASSPSLNAEAFF
TRBV6-5	CASSYTQQSYYGYTF
TRBV2	CASSKEEGYQPQHF
TRBV28	CASSLYGSGGFGEQFF
TRBV5-1	CASSLRQGAGELFF
TRBV20-1	CSARDIGEGSYNEQFF
TRBV28	CASSLGQLDGYTF
TRBV2	CASSVVGTEAFF
TRBV27	CASSTLRTGGVYTF
TRBV20-1	CSARVAGQETQYF
TRBV11-1	CASSWGARSSEQYF
TRBV11-2	CASSPGRESNTEAFF
TRBV28	CASSPRDFHSNQPQHF
TRBV10-2	CASSESYRTENTIYF
TRBV20-1	CSAQTGGDTNIQYF
TRBV20-1	CSARGVSGRALEQFF
TRBV5-1	CASSLVGDATNEKLFF
TRBV12-5	CASGFGQRLDTQYF
TRBV28	CASSFLGSEGTEAFF
TRBV28	CASKGTLLSGNTIYF
TRBV6-1	CATQAHSGNTIYF
TRBV11-2	CASSFSGEYQETQYF
TRBV9	CASSKGGTGRETQYF
TRBV11-3	CASSLDSDSSYNEQFF
TRBV19	CASSVAGEASTDTQYF
TRBV10-3	CAISADVLLNTEAFF
TRBV6-1	CATQDRGDGELFF
TRBV15	CATWGPGTSGSFTGELFF
TRBV12-3/TRBV12-4	CASSLVGEMATNEKLFF
TRBV9	CASSVESVTEAFF